These 12 T cell receptor beta chains share one sample of origin, sequenced in a study of blood T cell repertoires in COVID-19 (dated by TCRdb to about 2020). Library preparation employed the immunoSEQ multiplex PCR assay. Not all clones reach the TCRdb copy of this immuneACCESS table, which keeps in-frame sequences only. Checked studies attribute under half of the gap to unresolved V genes and leave the rest unexplained. Here the sample has 400,000 to 450,000 clones; around 89% occur a single time. In total, the top ten clones hold roughly 12% of the sample. The source material was peripheral blood. These receptors came from a woman aged 45 to 65 with COVID-19, enrolled during active disease.

The genes are TRBV5-1 and TRBJ2-2; D may be TRBD1 (5 bases). V was trimmed by 0 bases and J by 0 bases, leaving 9 bases between them. Germline CDR1 SGHRS, CDR2 YFSETQ. The CDR3 is 16 amino acids. Here the CDR3 reads CASSLVGAPNTGELFF. Here the CDR3 DNA reads TGCGCCAGCAGCTTGGTTGGGGCCCCGAACACCGGGGAGCTGTTTTTT. Full variable domain (outside the CDR3, taken from reference TRBV5-1 and TRBJ2-2): KAGVTQTPRYLIKTRGQQVTLSCSPISGHRSVSWYQQTPGQGLQFLFEYFSETQRNKGNFPGRFSGRQFSNSRSEMNVSTLELGDSALYLCASSLVGAPNTGELFFGEGSRLTVL.

V and J are TRBV5-1 and TRBJ1-1; 9 nucleotides line up with TRBD1. V gave up 4 bases and J gave up 5 bases; unmatched junction bases: 6. The CDR3 covers 14 residues. The germline V gene encodes CDR1 SGHRS and CDR2 YFSETQ. The CDR3 sequence: CASSPQGARTEAFF. CDR3 DNA: TGCGCCAGCAGCCCACAGGGGGCTCGGACTGAAGCTTTCTTT.

The chain recombines TRBV11-2 with TRBJ1-1; the D is unclear. The CDR3 extends over 12 amino acids. Germline CDR1 reads SGHAT; CDR2 reads FQNNGV. The V end was cut by 5 bases, the J end by 9 bases, with 13 bases between. In nucleotides, the CDR3 is TGTGCCAGCAGCCCTGAACTCGGTCAAGCTTTCTTT. This gives the protein CASSPELGQAFF.

For this clone: The sample holds other DNA sequences that translate to the same CDR3. The chain combines TRBV29-1 with TRBJ1-1; D is unclear. The V end lost 4 bases, the J end lost 1 base, and 7 bases lay between the germline ends. Germline V gives CDR1 SQVTM, CDR2 ANQGSEA. The CDR3 sequence is 12 residues long. The CDR3, as DNA: TGCAGCGTTGGTAGAGGGAACACTGAAGCTTTCTTT. It yields the protein CSVGRGNTEAFF.

This chain links TRBV27 with TRBJ2-1; TRBD2 matches at 11 bases. This CDR3 has 16 residues. Losses at the gene ends were 0 bases for V and 8 bases for J; bases not matched to a gene: 6. Germline values: CDR1 MNHEY, CDR2 SMNVEV (reference sequence). Here the CDR3 DNA reads TGTGCCAGCAGTTTATCAGGTAGCGGGGGGGTTTATGAGCAGTTCTTC. Translated: CASSLSGSGGVYEQFF.

V and J are TRBV6-4 and TRBJ2-2; the D gene is possibly TRBD2 (6 bases). Germline CDR1 reads MRHNA; CDR2 reads SNTAGT. The CDR3 spans 14 residues. Trimming removed 5 bases from V and 5 bases from J, with 12 bases in between. CDR3 loop: CASSFVRGTGELFF. The CDR3 bases are TGTGCCAGCAGTTTCGTCCGGGGGACCGGGGAGCTGTTTTTT.

This clone was detected a few times. J is TRBJ1-1 and V is TRBV10-3; 10 nucleotides match TRBD1. V was pared by 8 bases and J by 0 bases, with 6 bases of the junction left unmatched. The CDR3 loop spans 15 amino acids. Germline V gene lookup returns CDR1 ENHRY and CDR2 SYGVKD. CDR3 region: CAISRQGALNTEAFF. The CDR3 bases are TGTGCCATCTCAAGACAGGGGGCACTGAACACTGAAGCTTTCTTT.

V and J are TRBV2 and TRBJ1-2; TRBD1 agrees at 7 bases. Germline CDR1 reads SNHLY; CDR2 reads FYNNEI. CDR3 length: 15 amino acids. V lost 6 bases and J lost 4; bases outside the gene matches: 11. This chain's CDR3 is CASRPSGTAAYGYTF. As DNA, the CDR3 is TGTGCCAGCAGGCCGTCCGGGACAGCCGCCTATGGCTACACCTTC.

V usage is TRBV19 and J usage is TRBJ2-5; tentative D call: TRBD2 (6 bases). The V end lost 1 base, the J end lost 7 bases, and 16 bases lay between the germline ends. The CDR3 covers 15 residues. Looked up from germline, CDR1 is LNHDA and CDR2 is SQIVND (reference sequence). For the CDR3, the DNA is TGTGCCAGTAGTATAGTGGCCGGGACTTTTTTGACCCAGTACTTC. Translation gives CASSIVAGTFLTQYF.

This sequence joins TRBV13 and TRBJ1-1; no definite D call. CDR1 and CDR2 from the germline V gene are PRHDT and FYEKMQ (reference sequence). The V gene lost 4 bases and the J gene lost 5 bases, with 14 bases spanning the gap. There are 14 residues in the CDR3. This chain's CDR3 is CASSSLLRGTEAFF. CDR3 sequence (DNA): TGTGCCAGCAGCTCACTCCTCCGGGGAACTGAAGCTTTCTTT.

J is TRBJ1-5 and V is TRBV28; 7 bases fit TRBD1. CDR3 length: 16 residues. The junction had 10 bases not matched to a gene; V was cut back by 6 bases and J by 2 bases. Germline V CDR1 and CDR2: MDHEN, SYDVKM. CDR3 bases: TGTGCCAGCAGCATCAGGGGGTGGTACGGCAATCAGCCCCAGCATTTT. This sequence encodes CASSIRGWYGNQPQHF.

V and J are TRBV6-6 and TRBJ1-1, with D hard to call. Germline CDR1 MNHNY, CDR2 SVGAGI (reference sequence). Trimming stripped 7 bases from V and 0 bases from J, with 12 bases between. The CDR3 runs 14 residues. The CDR3 reads CASIDTALNTEAFF. The CDR3 DNA follows: TGTGCCAGCATAGACACAGCCCTGAACACTGAAGCTTTCTTT.